This T cell receptor beta chain was sequenced in a study of T-cell memory formation after mild COVID-19. This clonotype has just a few counts. This CDR3 has 15 residues. CDR1 is SGHTA, CDR2 FQGTGA, per germline. Trimming cost V 2 bases and J 2 bases, with 13 bases left between them. MiXCR, applied by TCRdb to the 5' RACE reads, yields one record per CDR3 protein. The data hold 380,000 or so distinct CDR3 sequences, with roughly 13% observed a single time. The receptor comes from a man between 18 and 29 years old who had mild COVID-19 (a few samples of this study predate the infection). Cell type and time point are not known. Input material: PBMCs or a T cell subset sorted from them (not recorded which). The rearrangement joins TRBV7-3 to TRBJ2-7, with TRBD1 as a possible D gene (6 bases). CDR3 in amino acids: CASSLSGALPYEQYF. The CDR3 DNA reads TGTGCCAGCAGCTTATCAGGGGCCCTTCCCTACGAGCAGTACTTC.